This T cell receptor (beta chain) was documented in a study of T cells in Graves' hyperthyroidism and ophthalmopathy. The CDR3 is 16 residues long. The junction had 11 bases not matched to a gene; V was cut back by 7 bases and J by 9 bases. Template material for amplifying TCR beta CDR3 regions consisted of RNA transcripts. In the first-round RT-PCR of the TCR CDR3, the HTBI primer set was used. TCRdb reanalysed the multiplex PCR reads using MiXCR and keeps one entry per CDR3 protein. The data hold around 520,000 distinct CDR3 sequences, with around 15% observed a single time. V gene TRBV12-3 or TRBV12-4 combines with J gene TRBJ2-1; 14 positions agree with TRBD2. The clonotype originates from a woman between 40 and 50 years old with Graves' hyperthyroidism. The specimen sequenced was blood. CDR3 in amino acids: CASTPRLAGGSTEQFF. CDR3 sequence (DNA): TGTGCCAGCACTCCGAGACTAGCGGGAGGGTCCACTGAGCAGTTCTTC.